The present T cell receptor beta chain was sequenced within a study of blood T cell repertoires in COVID-19. Study-wide background: Donors in the United States, Italy and Spain gave samples during acute or convalescent COVID-19. T cells, B-cell-depleted T cells, or PBMCs supplied cDNA or gDNA.

In the study's own analysis: Researchers report that nucleated cell counts were estimated from reference gene primer amplification. The table came from immunoSEQ multiplex PCR; TCRdb's copy has only in-frame clones and leaves some out. That table gives V, J and clone size, and the DNA gave D and trimming. The sample has more than 300,000 clones, more than 70% seen once. The V end was cut by 0 bases, the J end by 4 bases, with 18 bases between. Germline V gene sequence: CDR1 WNHNN, CDR2 SYGVQD (reference sequence). This CDR3 has 17 residues. Those enrolled in Seattle joined during active infection and were followed longitudinally afterward.

Source material: peripheral blood. This receptor was obtained from a woman aged 25-40 years with COVID-19, enrolled during active disease. The chain links TRBV10-1 to TRBJ1-2; possible D gene TRBD1, 6 bases. CDR3 nucleotides: TGCGCCAGCAGTGAGTCGAAGAGGGGGATCGTACCCTATGGCTACACCTTC. This codes for CASSESKRGIVPYGYTF.